The 27 T cell receptor beta chains below were found in one sample sequenced in a study of read filtering for tumor transcriptome and immune sequencing (dated by TCRdb to the early 2020s). TCRdb shows the sequencer as Illumina HiSeq 4000. The Immunoverse kit was used to build TCR libraries from 400 to 500 ng RNA, with molecular barcoded adaptors covering alpha/delta and beta/gamma chains. The raw public data were reprocessed by TCRdb itself: fastp quality trimming at Q25, MiXCR clonotype calling, in-frame beta chains only. Each CDR3 protein gets just one entry, which takes the most common genes and DNA from the rows behind it. The sample table records tens of thousands of distinct CDR3 sequences; about 19% of these occur just once. About a tenth of the sample goes to the ten largest clones. Sample: a population of CD138-negative cells sorted from bone marrow. The cell subset or site label here, explained by the study, means: bone marrow mononuclear cells depleted of CD138+ plasma/myeloma cells by negative magnetic selection. Receptors were obtained from a donor aged 40 or older with multiple myeloma.

Notes on this clonotype: This clone may be a read error of a much larger clone one base away. The CDR3 end shows no conserved phenylalanine or tryptophan, and so a read error is likely. The chain combines TRBV28 with TRBJ2-3; D uncertain. CDR3 length: 16 residues. V lost 3 bases and J 1 base, leaving 14 bases between the germline ends. CDR1 is MDHEN, CDR2 SYDVKM, per germline. The CDR3 region is CASSFEWRRRTDTQYS. Written as DNA, the CDR3 is TGTGCCAGCAGTTTCGAATGGCGACGACGCACAGATACGCAGTATTCT.

Of note for this clonotype: A read error is likely here: a far larger clone is one base away. The rearrangement links TRBV7-9 to TRBJ2-1; D uncertain. Germline-derived CDR1 and CDR2 are SEHNR and FQNEAQ (reference sequence). The length of the CDR3 is 14 residues. The CDR3 reads CASSLAGQLNEQSF. The CDR3 bases are TGTGCCAGCAGCTTAGCAGGGCAGCTCAATGAGCAGTCCTTC.

The chain employs TRBV2 and TRBJ2-5; no clear D. In germline, CDR1 is SNHLY, CDR2 FYNNEI. V was shortened by 3 bases and J by 2 bases, with 13 bases between the two germline ends. The CDR3 covers 15 residues. The CDR3 nucleotides read TGTGCCAGCAGTGATCCAGGTCAACAACAAGAGACCCAGTACTTC. This gives the protein CASSDPGQQQETQYF.

To note about this clonotype: Only one base separates this from a far larger clonotype, so it likely reflects a read error. This chain links TRBV6-1 with TRBJ2-1, with a possible D match to TRBD2 (7 bases). CDR1 is MNHNS and CDR2 is SASEGT in the germline V gene. The CDR3 totals 13 residues. V was shortened by 6 bases and J by 9 bases, with 15 bases between the two germline ends. The CDR3 nucleotides read TGTGCCAGCAGACTAGCGCGGGGGCTTGAGCAGTTCTTC. Its translation: CASRLARGLEQFF.

This clonotype showed up many times. The chain recombines TRBV6-6 with TRBJ2-5; perhaps TRBD2 as D (6 bases). This CDR3 has 13 residues. Per the germline V gene, CDR1 is MNHNY and CDR2 is SVGAGI (reference sequence). Deletions cut 4 bases from V and 3 bases from J, with 9 bases between. CDR3 region: CASSWRAKETQYF. For the CDR3, the DNA is TGTGCCAGCAGTTGGAGGGCGAAAGAGACCCAGTACTTC.

Many counts were recorded for this clonotype. This sequence joins TRBV28 and TRBJ2-2; D is possibly TRBD1 (6 bases). Trimming removed 9 bases at V and 7 bases at J, with 18 bases between. This CDR3 region has 14 residues. The germline gives CDR1 MDHEN, CDR2 SYDVKM. CDR3 sequence reads: CASLKQGPNGELFF. Here the CDR3 DNA reads TGTGCCAGTCTTAAACAGGGTCCCAACGGGGAGCTGTTTTTT.

This clonotype occurred a few times. This rearrangement joins TRBV21-1 to TRBJ2-5. TRBV21-1 is shown as a pseudogene. The CDR3 contains 13 residues. CDR3 in amino acids: CASIHGLSETQYF. The CDR3 DNA follows: TGTGCCAGCATCCACGGGCTATCCGAGACCCAGTACTTC.

This clonotype was counted at least ten times. The rearrangement uses TRBV6-2 or TRBV6-3 and TRBJ2-1; no reliable D call. Trimming shortened V by 4 bases and J by 8 bases, and 18 bases separated the two germline ends. Germline CDR1 MNHEY, CDR2 SVGEGT. This CDR3 has 15 amino acids. As DNA, the CDR3 is TGTGCCAGCAGTTCTTGGAGTCAGGCTCGGGATGAGCAGTTCTTC. The encoded protein is CASSSWSQARDEQFF.

Details on this clonotype: This clone may be a read error of a much larger clone one base away. This chain links TRBV2 with TRBJ2-6; tentatively, D is TRBD1 (5 bases). Germline assignment: CDR1 SNHLY and CDR2 FYNNEI. There are 15 residues in the CDR3. The CDR3 DNA follows: TGTGCCAGCAGGGCAGCCAGCTCTGGGGCCGACGTCCTGACTTTC. Its protein is CASRAASSGADVLTF.

This clonotype was detected ten times or more. CDR3 in amino acids: CASSLGSHQPQHF. The CDR3 bases are TGTGCCAGCAGTTTGGGGAGCCATCAGCCCCAGCATTTT. The rearrangement joins TRBV12-3 or TRBV12-4 to TRBJ1-5; D remains ambiguous. V lost 3 bases and J lost 5, with 8 bases in between. This CDR3 is built from 13 residues.

This clonotype was seen repeatedly, ten times or more. The chain recombines TRBV5-1 with TRBJ1-1, with 11 bases lining up with TRBD1. Germline CDR1 reads SGHRS; CDR2 reads YFSETQ. J was trimmed by 7 bases and V by 1 base; bases with no gene match: 6. The CDR3 is 15 residues long. CDR3 sequence (DNA): TGCGCCAGCAGCTTGTTGGGACAGGGGGTCGATGAAGCTTTCTTT. Translated, it gives CASSLLGQGVDEAFF.

The chain couples TRBV5-4 to TRBJ2-5; D call uncertain. V lost 0 bases, J lost 4 bases, and 10 bases lay in between. The germline gives CDR1 SGHNT, CDR2 YYREEE (reference sequence). The CDR3 totals 14 residues. For the CDR3, the DNA is TGTGCCAGCAGCTTGGTTTCAGTAGCAGAGACCCAGTACTTC. Its translation is CASSLVSVAETQYF.

This clonotype was seen ten or more times. The rearrangement links TRBV7-9 to TRBJ2-7; TRBD2 agrees at 13 bases. V gave up 3 bases and J gave up 3 bases; unmatched junction bases: 11. The V gene's germline CDR1 is SEHNR and CDR2 FQNEAQ (reference sequence). The CDR3 is made up of 18 amino acids. This chain's CDR3 is CASSFTRTSGGPHYEQYF. The DNA of the CDR3 is TGTGCCAGCAGCTTCACTCGGACTAGCGGGGGACCCCACTACGAGCAGTACTTC.

Of note for this clonotype: Sequence at one end of the junction differs from germline and may be a read error. J is TRBJ2-7 and V is TRBV3-1, with 7 bases identical to TRBD1. From germline, CDR1 is LGHDT and CDR2 YNNKEL (reference sequence). CDR3 length: 15 amino acids. CDR3: CASSQGMGQPYEQSF. The CDR3 nucleotides read TGTGCCAGTAGCCAAGGGATGGGACAGCCCTACGAGCAGTCCTTC.

This clonotype was observed at least ten times. The V gene is TRBV5-4, the J gene TRBJ1-1, with TRBD1 as a possible D gene (5 bases). With 0 bases removed from V and 4 bases from J, the gap between germline ends came to 13 bases. Per the germline V gene, CDR1 is SGHNT and CDR2 is YYREEE (reference sequence). The CDR3 loop spans 15 amino acids. CDR3 DNA sequence: TGTGCCAGCAGCTTGGGCCCAGGGAGAGGCACTGAAGCTTTCTTT. It translates to CASSLGPGRGTEAFF.

This clonotype has a count of ten or more. V and J are TRBV20-1 and TRBJ2-3; 8 bases align to TRBD1. The CDR3 extends over 14 amino acids. Germline V gene lookup returns CDR1 DFQATT and CDR2 SNEGSKA (reference sequence). Trimming at V came to 2 bases and at J to 6 bases, leaving 7 bases not matched to a gene. The CDR3 loop reads CSARLRTGTDTQYF. The CDR3 nucleotides read TGCAGTGCTAGACTCCGGACAGGGACGGATACGCAGTATTTT.

This clonotype was seen repeatedly, ten times or more. The rearrangement joins TRBV20-1 to TRBJ1-5; no clear D. V lost 0 bases, J lost 6 bases, and 12 bases lay in between. CDR1 is DFQATT and CDR2 is SNEGSKA in the germline V gene (reference sequence). The CDR3 extends over 14 amino acids. The CDR3 is CSARDHWAGQPQHF. The CDR3 DNA reads as TGCAGTGCTAGAGATCATTGGGCCGGTCAGCCCCAGCATTTT.

This clonotype was detected ten times or more. CDR3 coding DNA: TGTGCCATCAGTGAGTCGATGACAGGGGTCAACTATGGCTACACCTTC. Encoded protein: CAISESMTGVNYGYTF. The rearrangement uses TRBV10-3 and TRBJ1-2, with TRBD1 matching 8 bases. V gave up 0 bases and J gave up 2 bases; unmatched junction bases: 5. Per germline, CDR1 ENHRY and CDR2 SYGVKD. This CDR3 region has 16 residues.

Turning to this clonotype: The junction departs from the called germline gene at one end, perhaps through a read error. The rearrangement links TRBV6-5 to TRBJ1-1; D not resolved. Looked up from germline, CDR1 is MNHEY and CDR2 is SVGAGI. The CDR3 covers 11 residues. The CDR3: CAGSYGLEAFF. The CDR3 coding sequence is TGTGCCGGCAGTTACGGATTAGAAGCTTTCTTT.

This clonotype is medium-sized in the sample. The germline gene is not matched at one end of the junction; a read error may be the cause. The V call is TRBV7-2, the J call TRBJ2-1; 8 bases match TRBD1. Per germline, CDR1 SGHTA and CDR2 FQGNSA. This CDR3 spans 16 amino acids. CDR3 sequence (DNA): TGCGCCAGCAGCCGGATAGGACAGGGAAAATTCAATGAGCAGTTCTTC. Its translation is CASSRIGQGKFNEQFF. Combining the CDR3 with reference TRBV7-2 and TRBJ2-1 gives the whole variable domain GAGVSQSPSNKVTEKGKDVELRCDPISGHTALYWYRQSLGQGLEFLIYFQGNSAPDKSGLPSDRFSAERTGGSVSTLTIQRTQQEDSAVYLCASSRIGQGKFNEQFFGPGTRLTVL.

This clonotype was seen ten or more times. V usage is TRBV2 and J usage is TRBJ2-1, with D tentatively TRBD1 or TRBD2 (5 bases each). The CDR3 has 14 amino acids. CDR1 is SNHLY, CDR2 FYNNEI, per germline. The germline V and J ends were trimmed by 6 bases and 9 bases, with 18 bases remaining between them. The CDR3, as DNA: TGTGCCAGCAGACCGGGACGGCCGAGAGGTGAGCAGTTCTTC. Translating it yields CASRPGRPRGEQFF.

This clonotype showed up many times. The chain has TRBV20-1 and TRBJ2-1; 8 bases fit TRBD2. Germline CDR1 reads DFQATT; CDR2 reads SNEGSKA (reference sequence). V dropped 1 base and J dropped 7; count of bases not matched to a gene: 3. This CDR3 spans 13 amino acids. The CDR3 is CSARAERGNEQFF. CDR3 DNA sequence: TGCAGTGCTAGAGCTGAGCGGGGGAATGAGCAGTTCTTC.

Details on this clonotype: A far larger clone differs by one base, so this is likely a read error. The J gene is TRBJ2-7, the V gene TRBV6-1, with D possibly matching TRBD2 (6 bases). This CDR3 region has 14 residues. Germline V gives CDR1 MNHNS, CDR2 SASEGT. CDR3 loop: CASSYGGGDRELYF. The CDR3 DNA sequence: TGTGCCAGCAGTTACGGGGGTGGGGATCGCGAGCTGTACTTC.

This clonotype was detected many times. This chain uses TRBV14 with TRBJ1-1, with unresolved D. V lost 1 base to trimming and J lost 2 bases, with 8 bases between them. The CDR3 is 14 residues long. The germline V gene has CDR1 SGHDN and CDR2 FVKESK. The CDR3 is CASSQVRGNTEAFF. The CDR3 DNA reads TGTGCCAGCAGCCAAGTGCGGGGAAACACTGAAGCTTTCTTT.

This clonotype was recorded at least ten times. The chain joins TRBV5-1 to TRBJ1-5, with 8 nucleotides matching TRBD1. V was clipped by 4 bases and J by 0 bases; unmatched bases: 12. There are 18 residues in the CDR3. Germline V gene sequence: CDR1 SGHRS, CDR2 YFSETQ. Here the CDR3 reads CASSNRQGTGYSNQPQHF. The CDR3 region has the DNA TGCGCCAGCAGCAACAGACAGGGGACGGGGTATAGCAATCAGCCCCAGCATTTT.

Points on this clonotype: A much more abundant neighbour one base away suggests this may be a read error. The V call is TRBV9, the J call TRBJ2-7; possible D gene TRBD2, 6 bases. The germline V gene encodes CDR1 SGDLS and CDR2 YYNGEE. This CDR3 spans 16 amino acids. V shed 3 bases and J shed 0 bases, with 16 bases lying between them. This chain's CDR3 is CASSGGGDGSSYEQYF. DNA for the CDR3: TGTGCCAGCAGCGGAGGAGGGGACGGGAGCTCCTACGAGCAGTACTTC.

The sample holds many counts of this clonotype. The CDR3 DNA reads as TGCAGCGTTGGAACTCCCCAGAGCTCCTACAATGAGCAGTTCTTC. Its protein is CSVGTPQSSYNEQFF. This chain links TRBV29-1 with TRBJ2-1, with D uncertain. The CDR3 extends over 15 amino acids. CDR1 is SQVTM and CDR2 is ANQGSEA in the germline V gene. V was clipped by 4 bases and J by 0 bases, with 13 bases between them.